This TCR beta chain was sequenced in a study of blood T cell repertoires in COVID-19. TCRdb's table, derived via immunoSEQ multiplex PCR, lists solely in-frame clones and lacks some. Of approximately 200,000 clones in the sample, about 85% are singletons; the top ten hold more than 2%. The CDR3 contains 13 residues. From germline, CDR1 is LGHDT and CDR2 YNNKEL (reference sequence). J gave up 4 bases and V 4 bases, and 3 bases lay outside the gene matches. The J gene is TRBJ1-2, the V gene TRBV3-1 (or the pseudogene TRBV3-2); 7 bases match TRBD1. This clonotype originated in a woman younger than 45 who had recovered from COVID-19. The specimen sequenced was PBMCs or T cells enriched from blood (not recorded which). In DNA, the CDR3 is TGTGCCAGCAGCCCCGGACAGGTCTATGGCTACACCTTC. Its protein product is CASSPGQVYGYTF.